The T cell receptor beta chain under discussion was sequenced for a study of PD-L1 blockade in urothelial cancer. The overall study: A median roughly 130,000 T cells were found in blood samples.

Trimming took 2 bases from V and 6 from J; bases not matched to a gene: 6. CDR1 and CDR2 from the germline V gene are KGHSH and LQKENI. This CDR3 comprises 14 residues. Only in-frame clones appear in the TCRdb table, and some are missing; sequencing was by immunoSEQ multiplex PCR. This table holds about 51,000 clones, 88% found once. Time point indicated: peripheral blood 6 weeks after treatment start. The sequence was collected from a man between 60 and 75 years old with urothelial cancer. Specimen: PBMCs, collected around atezolizumab (anti-PD-L1) treatment. V is TRBV18 and J is TRBJ2-7; 8 bases line up with TRBD1. DNA of the CDR3: TGTGCCAGCTCACCATTCACAGGGGGAGCCGAGCAGTACTTC. Its translation: CASSPFTGGAEQYF. Complete variable domain (other parts from reference TRBV18 and TRBJ2-7): NAGVMQNPRHLVRRRGQEARLRCSPMKGHSHVYWYRQLPEEGLKFMVYLQKENIIDESGMPKERFSAEFPKEGPSILRIQQVVRGDSAAYFCASSPFTGGAEQYFGPGTRLTVT.